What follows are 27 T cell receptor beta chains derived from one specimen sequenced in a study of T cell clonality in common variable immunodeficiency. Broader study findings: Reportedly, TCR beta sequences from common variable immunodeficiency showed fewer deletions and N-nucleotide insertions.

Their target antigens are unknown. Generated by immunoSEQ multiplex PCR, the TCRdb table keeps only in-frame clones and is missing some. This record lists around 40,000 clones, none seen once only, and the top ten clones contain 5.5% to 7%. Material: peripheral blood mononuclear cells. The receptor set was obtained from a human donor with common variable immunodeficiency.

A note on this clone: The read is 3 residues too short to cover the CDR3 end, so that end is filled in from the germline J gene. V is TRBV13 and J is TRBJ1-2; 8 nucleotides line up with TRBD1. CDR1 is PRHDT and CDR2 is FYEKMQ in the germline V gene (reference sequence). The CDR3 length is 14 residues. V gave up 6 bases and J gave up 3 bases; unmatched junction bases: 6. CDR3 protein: CASRGQGPHYGYTF. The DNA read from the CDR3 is TGTGCCAGCAGAGGACAGGGACCGCACTATGGC.

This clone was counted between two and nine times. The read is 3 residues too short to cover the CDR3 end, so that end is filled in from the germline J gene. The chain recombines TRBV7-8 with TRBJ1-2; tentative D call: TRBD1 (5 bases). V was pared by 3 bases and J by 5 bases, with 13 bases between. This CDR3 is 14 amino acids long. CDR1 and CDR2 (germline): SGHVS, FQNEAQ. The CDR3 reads CASSLGGFQYGYTF. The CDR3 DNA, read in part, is TGTGCCAGCAGCTTGGGGGGGTTTCAATATGGC.

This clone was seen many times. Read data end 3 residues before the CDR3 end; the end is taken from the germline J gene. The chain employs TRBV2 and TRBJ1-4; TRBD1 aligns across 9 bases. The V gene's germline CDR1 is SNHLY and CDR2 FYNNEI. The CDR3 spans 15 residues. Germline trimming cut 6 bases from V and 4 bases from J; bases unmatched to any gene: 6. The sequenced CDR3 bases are TGTGCCAGCAGAGTGGGACAGGGAGGTAATGAAAAA. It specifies CASRVGQGGNEK. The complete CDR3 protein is CASRVGQGGNEKLFF.

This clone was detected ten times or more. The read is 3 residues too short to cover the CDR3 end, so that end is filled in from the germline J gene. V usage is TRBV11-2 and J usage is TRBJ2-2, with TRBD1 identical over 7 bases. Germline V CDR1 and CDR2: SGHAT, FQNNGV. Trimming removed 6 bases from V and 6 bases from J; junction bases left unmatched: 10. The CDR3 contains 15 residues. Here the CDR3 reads CASSSTGFVSGELFF. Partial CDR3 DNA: TGTGCCAGCAGTTCGACAGGGTTTGTGTCCGGGGAG.

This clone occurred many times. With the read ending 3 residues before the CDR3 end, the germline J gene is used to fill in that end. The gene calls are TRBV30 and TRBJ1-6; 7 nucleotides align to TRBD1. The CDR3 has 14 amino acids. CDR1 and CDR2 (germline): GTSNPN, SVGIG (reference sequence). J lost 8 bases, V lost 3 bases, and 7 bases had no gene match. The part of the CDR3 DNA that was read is TGTGCCTGGAGGGAGGGGGCTGGCTATTCACCC. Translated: CAWREGAGYSP. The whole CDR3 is CAWREGAGYSPLHF.

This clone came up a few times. The sequenced part of the CDR3 DNA is TGCGCCAGCAGCCCGGTAGCTGAATTTAGCTCCTACGAG. Translation: CASSPVAEFSSYE. The CDR3 in full is CASSPVAEFSSYEQYF. The chain uses TRBV5-1 and TRBJ2-7; D is ambiguous. The CDR3 goes on 3 residues after the read ends, and that part is filled in from the germline J gene. The CDR3 runs to 16 residues. Per the germline V gene, CDR1 is SGHRS and CDR2 is YFSETQ. Between the trimmed V and J ends, which lost 4 bases and 0 bases, there was a span of 17 bases.

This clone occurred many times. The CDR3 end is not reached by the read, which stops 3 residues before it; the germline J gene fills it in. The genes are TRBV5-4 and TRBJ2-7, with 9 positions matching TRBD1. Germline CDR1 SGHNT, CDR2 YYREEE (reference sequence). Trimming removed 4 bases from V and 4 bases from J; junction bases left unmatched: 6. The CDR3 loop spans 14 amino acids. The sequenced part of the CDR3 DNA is TGTGCCAGCAGCCCCCCGGGACAGGGTTACGAG. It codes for CASSPPGQGYE. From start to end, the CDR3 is CASSPPGQGYEQYF. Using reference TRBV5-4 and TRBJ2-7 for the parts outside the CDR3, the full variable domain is ETGVTQSPTHLIKTRGQQVTLRCSSQSGHNTVSWYQQALGQGPQFIFQYYREEENGRGNFPPRFSGLQFPNYSSELNVNALELDDSALYLCASSPPGQGYEQYFGPGTRLTVT.

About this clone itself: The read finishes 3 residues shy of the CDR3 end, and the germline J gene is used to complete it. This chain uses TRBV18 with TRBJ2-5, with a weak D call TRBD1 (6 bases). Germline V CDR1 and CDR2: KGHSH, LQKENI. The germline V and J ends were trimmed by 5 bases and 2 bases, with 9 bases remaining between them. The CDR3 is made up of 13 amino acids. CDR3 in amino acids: CASSAGQQETQYF. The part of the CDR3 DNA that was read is TGTGCCAGCTCAGCTGGACAGCAAGAGACC.

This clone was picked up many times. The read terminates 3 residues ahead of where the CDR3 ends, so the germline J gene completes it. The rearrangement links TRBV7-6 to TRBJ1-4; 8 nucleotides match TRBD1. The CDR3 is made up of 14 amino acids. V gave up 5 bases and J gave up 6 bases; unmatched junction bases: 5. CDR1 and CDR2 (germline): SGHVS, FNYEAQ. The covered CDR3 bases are TGTGCCAGCAGCCCAAGACAGGGGCATGAAAAA. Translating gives CASSPRQGHEK. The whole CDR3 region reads CASSPRQGHEKLFF.

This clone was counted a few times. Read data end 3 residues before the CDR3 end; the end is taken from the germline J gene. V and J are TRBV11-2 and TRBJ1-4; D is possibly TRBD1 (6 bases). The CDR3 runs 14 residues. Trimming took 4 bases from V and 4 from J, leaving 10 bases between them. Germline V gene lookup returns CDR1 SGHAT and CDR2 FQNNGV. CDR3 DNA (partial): TGTGCCAGCAGCTCGGACAGCTTTAATGAAAAA. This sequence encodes CASSSDSFNEK. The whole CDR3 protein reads CASSSDSFNEKLFF.

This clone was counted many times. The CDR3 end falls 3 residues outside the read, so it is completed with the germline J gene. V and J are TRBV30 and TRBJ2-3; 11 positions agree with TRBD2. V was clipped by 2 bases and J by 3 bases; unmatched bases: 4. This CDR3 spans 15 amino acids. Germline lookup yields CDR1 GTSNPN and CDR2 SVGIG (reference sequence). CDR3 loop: CAWSYLAGGTDTQYF. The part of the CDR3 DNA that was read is TGTGCCTGGAGTTACTTAGCGGGAGGGACAGATACG.

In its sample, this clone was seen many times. CDR3 sequence reads: CSALDVTGAGANVLTF. The CDR3 DNA, read in part, is TGCAGTGCTCTCGACGTGACAGGGGCTGGGGCCAACGTC. The V and J genes are TRBV20-1 and TRBJ2-6, with 8 bases lining up with TRBD1. The read stops 3 residues short of the end of the CDR3; the missing end is completed from the germline J gene. Germline CDR1 DFQATT, CDR2 SNEGSKA (reference sequence). After removal of 5 bases from V and 2 bases from J, the junction contained 8 bases not matched to a gene. CDR3 length equals 16 residues.

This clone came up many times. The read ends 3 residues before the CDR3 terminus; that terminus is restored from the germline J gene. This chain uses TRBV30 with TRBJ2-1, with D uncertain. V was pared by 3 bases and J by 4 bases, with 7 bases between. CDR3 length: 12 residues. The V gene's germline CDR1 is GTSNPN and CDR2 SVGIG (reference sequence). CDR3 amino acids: CAWRKVYNEQFF. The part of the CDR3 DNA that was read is TGTGCCTGGAGAAAGGTTTACAATGAG.

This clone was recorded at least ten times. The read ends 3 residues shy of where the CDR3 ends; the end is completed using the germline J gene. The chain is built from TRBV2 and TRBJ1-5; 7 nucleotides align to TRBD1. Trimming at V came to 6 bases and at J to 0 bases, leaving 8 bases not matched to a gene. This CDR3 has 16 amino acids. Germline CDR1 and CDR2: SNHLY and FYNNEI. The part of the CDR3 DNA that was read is TGTGCCAGCAGCCCCGGGACAGAATATAGCAATCAGCCC. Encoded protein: CASSPGTEYSNQP. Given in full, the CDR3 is CASSPGTEYSNQPQHF.

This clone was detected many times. The CDR3 DNA, read in part, is TGCGCCAGCAGTGGGGGACAGGCTGGGGGCGAG. Translating gives CASSGGQAGGE. The whole CDR3 sequence reads CASSGGQAGGEQYF. The chain joins TRBV10-1 to TRBJ2-7, with 8 positions matching TRBD1. The CDR3 end lies 3 residues beyond the end of the read and is filled in from the germline J gene. The J segment lost 6 bases and the V segment lost 4 bases, leaving 8 bases of the junction unmatched. The CDR3 sequence is 14 residues long. Germline V gene sequence: CDR1 WNHNN, CDR2 SYGVQD (reference sequence).

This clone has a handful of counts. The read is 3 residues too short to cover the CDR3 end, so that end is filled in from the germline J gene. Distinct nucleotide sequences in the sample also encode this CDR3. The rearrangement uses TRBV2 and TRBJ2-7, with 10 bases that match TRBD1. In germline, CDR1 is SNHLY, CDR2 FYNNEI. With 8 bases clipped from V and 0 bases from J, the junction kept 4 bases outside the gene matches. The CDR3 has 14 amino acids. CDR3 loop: CASSRDRGSYEQYF. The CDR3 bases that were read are TGTGCCAGCTCCCGGGACAGGGGCTCCTACGAG.

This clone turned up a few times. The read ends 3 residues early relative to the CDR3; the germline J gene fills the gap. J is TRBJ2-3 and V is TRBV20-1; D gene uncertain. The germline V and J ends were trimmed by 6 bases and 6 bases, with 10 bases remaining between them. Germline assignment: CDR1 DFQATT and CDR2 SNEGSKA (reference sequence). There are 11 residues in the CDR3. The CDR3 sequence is CSAASRDTQYF. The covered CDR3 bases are TGCAGTGCCGCTTCTAGGGATACG.

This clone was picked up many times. The sequenced CDR3 bases are TGTGCCAGCCGGACACGATTCATTGAA. This translates into CASRTRFIE. The CDR3 in full is CASRTRFIEAFF. The chain couples TRBV6-2 or TRBV6-3 to TRBJ1-1, with D possibly TRBD1 on 5 matching bases. The CDR3 is cut off 3 residues early in the read; its end comes from the germline J gene. V dropped 8 bases and J dropped 7 bases, with 14 bases sitting between them. Germline-derived CDR1 and CDR2 are MNHEY and SVGEGT. The CDR3 loop spans 12 amino acids.

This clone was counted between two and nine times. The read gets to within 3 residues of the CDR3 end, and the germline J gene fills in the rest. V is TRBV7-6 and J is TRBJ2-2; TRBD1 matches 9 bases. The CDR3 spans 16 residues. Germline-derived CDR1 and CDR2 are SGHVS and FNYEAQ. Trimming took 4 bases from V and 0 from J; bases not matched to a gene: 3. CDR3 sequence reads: CASSSRTGANTGELFF. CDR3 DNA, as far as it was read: TGTGCCAGCAGCTCAAGGACAGGGGCGAACACCGGGGAG.

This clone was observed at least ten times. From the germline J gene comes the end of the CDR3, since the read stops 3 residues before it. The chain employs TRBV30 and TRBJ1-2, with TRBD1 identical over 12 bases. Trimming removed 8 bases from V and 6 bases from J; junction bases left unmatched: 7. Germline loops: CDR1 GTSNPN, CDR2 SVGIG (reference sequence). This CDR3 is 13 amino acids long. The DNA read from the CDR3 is TGTGCCGGGACAGGGGGCGCTCCCGATGGC. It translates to CAGTGGAPDG. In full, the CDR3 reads CAGTGGAPDGYTF.

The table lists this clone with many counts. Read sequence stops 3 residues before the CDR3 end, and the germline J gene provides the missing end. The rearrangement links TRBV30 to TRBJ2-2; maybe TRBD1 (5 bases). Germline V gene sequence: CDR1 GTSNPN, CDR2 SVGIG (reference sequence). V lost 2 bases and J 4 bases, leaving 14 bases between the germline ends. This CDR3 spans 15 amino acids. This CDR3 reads CAWSPGHHRTGELFF. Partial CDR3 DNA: TGTGCCTGGAGTCCCGGACACCACCGCACCGGGGAG.

The CDR3 loop reads CASTSRGGSYEQYF. Incomplete CDR3 DNA: TGTGCCAGCACCTCCCGTGGGGGGTCCTACGAG. This rearrangement joins TRBV6-2 or TRBV6-3 to TRBJ2-7, with a possible D match to TRBD2 (6 bases). The read ends 3 residues shy of where the CDR3 ends; the end is completed using the germline J gene. Per germline, CDR1 MNHEY and CDR2 SVGEGT. The V end was cut by 7 bases, the J end by 1 base, with 14 bases between. The CDR3 has 14 residues.

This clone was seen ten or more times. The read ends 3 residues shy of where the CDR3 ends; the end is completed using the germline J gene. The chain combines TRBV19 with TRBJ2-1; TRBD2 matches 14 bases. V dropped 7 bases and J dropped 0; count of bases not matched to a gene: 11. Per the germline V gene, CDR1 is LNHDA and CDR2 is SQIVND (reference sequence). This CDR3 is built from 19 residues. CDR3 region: CASTPGLAGEYSSYNEQFF. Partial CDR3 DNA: TGTGCCAGTACACCGGGACTAGCGGGGGAGTATAGCTCCTACAATGAG.

The sequenced CDR3 bases are TGTGCCAGCACCGGGTTGGCCAAAAACATT. Translating it yields CASTGLAKNI. The full CDR3 protein is CASTGLAKNIQYF. The chain joins TRBV2 to TRBJ2-4, with no clear D. The CDR3 extends 3 residues past the end of the read, so its final part is completed from the germline J gene. CDR1 and CDR2 (germline): SNHLY, FYNNEI. The germline V and J ends were trimmed by 7 bases and 1 base, with 8 bases remaining between them. The CDR3 is 13 amino acids.

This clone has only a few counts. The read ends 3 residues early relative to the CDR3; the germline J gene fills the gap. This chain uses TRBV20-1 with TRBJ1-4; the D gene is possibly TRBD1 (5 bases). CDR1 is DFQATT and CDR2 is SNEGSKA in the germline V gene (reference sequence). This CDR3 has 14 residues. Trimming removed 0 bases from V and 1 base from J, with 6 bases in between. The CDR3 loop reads CSARDRVTNEKLFF. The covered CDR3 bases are TGCAGTGCTAGAGACAGGGTAACTAATGAAAAA.

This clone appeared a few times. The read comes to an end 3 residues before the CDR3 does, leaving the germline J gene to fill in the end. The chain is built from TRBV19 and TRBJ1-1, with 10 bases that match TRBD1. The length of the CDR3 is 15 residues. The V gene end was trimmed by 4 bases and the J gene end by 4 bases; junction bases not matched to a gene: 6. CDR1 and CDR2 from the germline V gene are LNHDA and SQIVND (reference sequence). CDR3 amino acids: CASSTGTGVITEAFF. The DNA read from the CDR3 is TGTGCCAGTAGTACCGGGACAGGGGTTATCACTGAA.

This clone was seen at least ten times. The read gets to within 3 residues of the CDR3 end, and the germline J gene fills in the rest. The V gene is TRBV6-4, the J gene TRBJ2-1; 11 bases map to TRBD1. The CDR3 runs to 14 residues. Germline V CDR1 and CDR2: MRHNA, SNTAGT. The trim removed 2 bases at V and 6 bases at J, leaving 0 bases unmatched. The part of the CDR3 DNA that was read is TGTGCCAGCAGTGACGGGACAGGGGGCAATGAG. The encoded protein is CASSDGTGGNE. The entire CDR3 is CASSDGTGGNEQFF.